The 27 T cell receptor beta chains given below trace back to one sample, sequenced in a study of PD-L1 blockade in urothelial cancer. Time point in this sample: peripheral blood 6 weeks after treatment start. Repertoires were generated with immunoSEQ multiplex PCR, while TCRdb's copy carries only in-frame clones and drops some. The data contain more than 90,000 clones, 85% to 95% of them singletons. Here the sequenced sample was PBMCs, taken around atezolizumab (anti-PD-L1) treatment. The receptors derive from a man in his 60s with urothelial cancer.

The genes are TRBV7-8 and TRBJ2-1; possibly TRBD1 for D (5 bases). The V and J ends lost 2 bases and 5 bases respectively, with 7 bases between them. The CDR3 has 13 residues. Germline loops: CDR1 SGHVS, CDR2 FQNEAQ. CDR3 amino acids: CASSLLGHNEQFF. The CDR3 nucleotides read TGTGCCAGCAGCTTATTGGGGCACAATGAGCAGTTCTTC.

The chain is built from TRBV30 and TRBJ1-4; possibly TRBD1 for D (5 bases). V lost 1 base, J lost 8 bases, and 11 bases lay in between. There are 13 residues in the CDR3. Looked up from germline, CDR1 is GTSNPN and CDR2 is SVGIG (reference sequence). The chain's CDR3 is CAWSGQGGEKLFF. CDR3 sequence (DNA): TGTGCCTGGAGTGGGCAGGGAGGGGAAAAACTGTTTTTT. Full variable domain (missing parts from reference TRBV30 and TRBJ1-4): SQTIHQWPATLVQPVGSPLSLECTVEGTSNPNLYWYRQAAGRGLQLLFYSVGIGQISSEVPQNLSASRPQDRQFILSSKKLLLSDSGFYLCAWSGQGGEKLFFGSGTQLSVL.

The genes are TRBV7-3 and TRBJ1-2; 9 nucleotides line up with TRBD1. Germline-derived CDR1 and CDR2 are SGHTA and FQGTGA. V lost 4 bases, J lost 0 bases, and 3 bases stayed unmatched. CDR3 size: 15 residues. The chain's CDR3 is CASSSGQGPNYGYTF. CDR3 in DNA: TGTGCCAGCAGCTCCGGACAGGGGCCTAACTATGGCTACACCTTC.

The sample holds one count of this clone. The V call is TRBV6-5, the J call TRBJ1-2; no clear D. Trimming pared 0 bases from V and 0 bases from J, leaving 5 bases between. The CDR3 covers 14 residues. Germline loops: CDR1 MNHEY, CDR2 SVGAGI. The CDR3 is CASSYSGANYGYTF. In DNA form, the CDR3 reads TGTGCCAGCAGTTACTCAGGAGCTAACTATGGCTACACCTTC.

The rearrangement uses TRBV5-7 and TRBJ2-2, with D possibly being TRBD1 (5 bases). TRBV5-7 is reported as an ORF; its role is uncertain. The CDR3 covers 15 residues. V was shortened by 4 bases and J by 0 bases, with 10 bases between the two germline ends. CDR3 sequence (DNA): TGTGCCAGCAGCGACGGACAAACGAACACCGGGGAGCTGTTTTTT. Amino acid sequence: CASSDGQTNTGELFF.

This clone was counted a few times. This sequence joins TRBV30 and TRBJ1-5; weak D call: TRBD1 (6 bases). The ends were cut back, 3 bases at V and 4 bases at J, with 16 bases in the middle. Germline V lookup: CDR1 GTSNPN, CDR2 SVGIG (reference sequence). The CDR3 loop spans 15 amino acids. The CDR3 nucleotides are TGTGCCTGGAGGGCCCCCAGGGGAGGGAATCAGCCCCAGCATTTT. Protein: CAWRAPRGGNQPQHF.

The V gene is TRBV7-2, the J gene TRBJ1-2; the D is unclear. The CDR3 runs to 13 residues. Germline V gene sequence: CDR1 SGHTA, CDR2 FQGNSA. V was pared by 1 base and J by 8 bases, with 11 bases between. As DNA, the CDR3 is TGTGCCAGCAGCTTAGACACTCCGGGGGGCTACACCTTC. This encodes CASSLDTPGGYTF.

The chain uses TRBV9 and TRBJ2-3; 10 positions agree with TRBD2. This CDR3 is built from 15 residues. Germline CDR1 SGDLS, CDR2 YYNGEE. J lost 2 bases, V lost 4 bases, and 4 bases had no gene match. CDR3 in DNA: TGTGCCAGCAGCTCTAGCGGGGGAGACACAGATACGCAGTATTTT. It translates to CASSSSGGDTDTQYF.

The chain employs TRBV4-2 and TRBJ2-3; 8 positions agree with TRBD2. Germline V gene sequence: CDR1 LGHNA, CDR2 YNFKEQ. The trim removed 1 base at V and 0 bases at J, leaving 6 bases unmatched. This CDR3 spans 17 amino acids. The CDR3 here is CASSQVLSGSSTDTQYF. DNA for the CDR3: TGTGCCAGCAGCCAAGTGTTGAGCGGGAGTAGCACAGATACGCAGTATTTT.

V and J are TRBV4-1 and TRBJ2-1, with 8 bases identical to TRBD2. The V gene's germline CDR1 is MGHRA and CDR2 YSYEKL. The J segment lost 0 bases and the V segment lost 3 bases, leaving 4 bases of the junction unmatched. The CDR3 has 16 amino acids. The CDR3 DNA sequence: TGCGCCAGCAGCCAGCCGGGACTAGGCTCCTACAATGAGCAGTTCTTC. Amino acids: CASSQPGLGSYNEQFF.

The chain combines TRBV5-1 with TRBJ1-4, with unresolved D. The CDR3 extends over 15 amino acids. The V gene's germline CDR1 is SGHRS and CDR2 YFSETQ. The V gene lost 3 bases and the J gene lost 0 bases, with 9 bases spanning the gap. CDR3 DNA: TGCGCCAGCAGCTCCGCCGCGGCAACTAATGAAAAACTGTTTTTT. This sequence encodes CASSSAAATNEKLFF.

The genes are TRBV28 and TRBJ2-5; D unresolved. This CDR3 is built from 15 residues. The germline V and J ends were trimmed by 4 bases and 2 bases, with 14 bases remaining between them. Germline values: CDR1 MDHEN, CDR2 SYDVKM. As DNA, the CDR3 is TGTGCCAGCAGTTCTCTGGGCCCTTTACAAGAGACCCAGTACTTC. This gives the protein CASSSLGPLQETQYF.

The chain has TRBV10-2 and TRBJ2-7; D is undetermined. The ends were cut back, 4 bases at V and 3 bases at J, with 7 bases in the middle. Germline assignment: CDR1 WSHSY and CDR2 SAAADI. CDR3 length: 12 residues. DNA of the CDR3: TGCGCCAGCAGTGCCCAGCGCTACGAGCAGTACTTC. This codes for CASSAQRYEQYF.

This chain uses TRBV19 with TRBJ2-5; a possible D gene is TRBD2 (7 bases). The CDR3 spans 16 residues. V lost 7 bases and J 0 bases, leaving 18 bases between the germline ends. Germline CDR1 reads LNHDA; CDR2 reads SQIVND (reference sequence). The CDR3 bases are TGTGCCAGTACCCCGGGGGGCCCACTGTACCAAGAGACCCAGTACTTC. Residues: CASTPGGPLYQETQYF.

The chain couples TRBV9 to TRBJ2-1, with 7 bases that match TRBD2. The J segment lost 0 bases and the V segment lost 0 bases, leaving 6 bases of the junction unmatched. The germline V gene encodes CDR1 SGDLS and CDR2 YYNGEE. The CDR3 is 17 residues long. CDR3 nucleotides: TGTGCCAGCAGCGTAGTAGGAGCGGGGTTCTCCTACAATGAGCAGTTCTTC. It translates to CASSVVGAGFSYNEQFF.

The chain carries TRBV19 and TRBJ2-5, with D possibly being TRBD2 (5 bases). The CDR3 consists of 14 residues. The germline V gene has CDR1 LNHDA and CDR2 SQIVND (reference sequence). V lost 3 bases and J 3 bases, leaving 11 bases between the germline ends. Here the CDR3 DNA reads TGTGCCAGTAGTATGAAGACGCGGGAAGAGACCCAGTACTTC. Protein sequence: CASSMKTREETQYF.

The chain combines TRBV30 with TRBJ2-1; D gene unclear. With 4 bases removed from V and 1 base from J, the gap between germline ends came to 14 bases. The CDR3 runs to 15 residues. From germline, CDR1 is GTSNPN and CDR2 SVGIG (reference sequence). The DNA for the CDR3 is TGTGCCTGGAACTCTTTGCGCCCTTCCTACAATGAGCAGTTCTTC. Translated: CAWNSLRPSYNEQFF.

This chain uses TRBV19 with TRBJ2-1; 10 bases fit TRBD2. CDR1 is LNHDA, CDR2 SQIVND, per germline (reference sequence). The junction had 9 bases not matched to a gene; V was cut back by 6 bases and J by 7 bases. This CDR3 spans 15 amino acids. For the CDR3, the DNA is TGTGCCAGTAGGAGGGCAGCGGGAGGGCGGAATGAGCAGTTCTTC. Translation gives CASRRAAGGRNEQFF.

The chain couples TRBV5-1 to TRBJ2-2; TRBD1 matches 8 bases. V dropped 1 base and J dropped 3; count of bases not matched to a gene: 2. This CDR3 has 15 amino acids. Germline V lookup: CDR1 SGHRS, CDR2 YFSETQ. The CDR3 sequence is CASSLTGGYTGELFF. CDR3 DNA sequence: TGCGCCAGCAGCTTGACAGGGGGTTACACCGGGGAGCTGTTTTTT.

This chain joins TRBV30 and TRBJ2-2; 11 positions agree with TRBD2. This CDR3 comprises 15 residues. The J segment lost 5 bases and the V segment lost 6 bases, leaving 8 bases of the junction unmatched. Germline CDR1 reads GTSNPN; CDR2 reads SVGIG (reference sequence). CDR3 in amino acids: CACPIAGGRTGELFF. CDR3 DNA: TGTGCCTGTCCGATAGCGGGGGGGCGAACCGGGGAGCTGTTTTTT.

The chain joins TRBV6-1 to TRBJ1-2, with D perhaps TRBD1 (6 bases). The V and J ends lost 8 bases and 4 bases respectively, with 14 bases between them. The V gene's germline CDR1 is MNHNS and CDR2 SASEGT. The length of the CDR3 is 13 residues. CDR3 sequence (DNA): TGTGCCAGCCAACAGGGTAGTCCCTATGGCTACACCTTC. Its protein is CASQQGSPYGYTF.

This chain links TRBV4-3 with TRBJ2-3; tentative D call: TRBD2 (6 bases). Looked up from germline, CDR1 is LGHNA and CDR2 is YSLEER. The length of the CDR3 is 15 residues. Trimming removed 2 bases at V and 6 bases at J, with 15 bases between. CDR3 amino acids: CASSQTRSGGDTQYF. The CDR3 DNA reads as TGCGCCAGCAGCCAAACGCGTAGCGGAGGCGATACGCAGTATTTT.

The rearrangement uses TRBV5-8 and TRBJ1-5; D is unresolved. Trimming took off 3 bases at V and 3 bases at J, with 13 bases between the two ends. This CDR3 contains 15 residues. CDR1 is SGHTS, CDR2 YDEGEE, per germline. CDR3 region: CASSSGSSINQPQHF. CDR3 in DNA: TGTGCCAGCAGCTCCGGGAGTTCAATCAATCAGCCCCAGCATTTT.

The chain combines TRBV5-1 with TRBJ2-1; 10 nucleotides agree with TRBD2. The CDR3 consists of 15 residues. The ends lost 0 bases at V and 5 bases at J; junction bases unmatched: 2. The germline CDR1 and CDR2 sequences are SGHRS and YFSETQ. CDR3 residues: CASSLGTSGDNEQFF. CDR3 DNA sequence: TGCGCCAGCAGCTTGGGGACTAGCGGTGACAATGAGCAGTTCTTC.

The chain is built from TRBV6-5 and TRBJ2-2; TRBD2 is a possible D gene (6 bases). Looked up from germline, CDR1 is MNHEY and CDR2 is SVGAGI. The CDR3 runs to 15 residues. Trimming took 0 bases from V and 7 from J, leaving 12 bases between them. This CDR3 reads CASSYSPGRSGELFF. Here the CDR3 DNA reads TGTGCCAGCAGTTACTCGCCAGGGAGGAGCGGGGAGCTGTTTTTT.

The chain uses TRBV30 and TRBJ2-7, with 8 bases matching TRBD1. This CDR3 region has 14 residues. V lost 5 bases, J lost 3 bases, and 9 bases stayed unmatched. Germline assignment: CDR1 GTSNPN and CDR2 SVGIG (reference sequence). The CDR3: CAWQPQGAIYEQYF. The DNA of the CDR3 is TGTGCCTGGCAACCCCAGGGGGCAATCTACGAGCAGTACTTC.

The rearrangement joins TRBV5-4 to TRBJ2-7, with TRBD1 matching over 8 bases. The CDR3 extends over 15 amino acids. V shed 3 bases, J shed 5 bases, and the junction held 10 bases outside the gene matches. CDR1 is SGHNT and CDR2 is YYREEE in the germline V gene (reference sequence). The CDR3 loop reads CASSSRTGYPDEQYF. CDR3 in DNA: TGTGCCAGCAGCTCAAGGACAGGGTACCCCGACGAGCAGTACTTC.